The 27 T cell receptor beta chains below were found in one sample sequenced in a study of T cell responses to AZD1222 COVID-19 vaccine. Profiled with immunoSEQ multiplex PCR; TCRdb holds only in-frame clones, not every one. There are 150,000 to 200,000 clones in the sample; just over 90% occur only once, and less than 1.5% lies in the top ten. Sequences were derived from peripheral blood, sampled 28 days after the second AZD1222 dose. These receptors all come from an adult who received the AZD1222 COVID-19 vaccine.

The chain recombines TRBV6-6 with TRBJ1-4; perhaps TRBD1 as D (6 bases). The V end lost 1 base, the J end lost 7 bases, and 10 bases lay between the germline ends. The CDR3 totals 14 residues. Per germline, CDR1 MNHNY and CDR2 SVGAGI (reference sequence). The CDR3 region is CASSYLTGSEKLFF. CDR3 bases: TGTGCCAGCAGTTACTTAACAGGGAGTGAAAAACTGTTTTTT.

This chain connects TRBV29-1 to TRBJ2-3; 7 positions agree with TRBD2. The CDR3 sequence is 12 residues long. CDR1 and CDR2 (germline): SQVTM, ANQGSEA. V gave up 7 bases and J gave up 3 bases; unmatched junction bases: 4. The CDR3 DNA follows: TGCAGCGCCCACGGGGGGACAGATACGCAGTATTTT. Translated: CSAHGGTDTQYF.

V gene TRBV19 combines with J gene TRBJ2-7, with D tentatively TRBD2 (6 bases). The CDR3 loop spans 14 amino acids. Trimming removed 5 bases from V and 3 bases from J, with 14 bases in between. Germline values: CDR1 LNHDA, CDR2 SQIVND (reference sequence). CDR3 coding DNA: TGTGCCAGTAGTCCCTTGGCTAGCGACTACGAGCAGTACTTC. Translating gives CASSPLASDYEQYF.

CDR3 nucleotides: TGTGCCAGCAGACAAAGCGGACAGGGGGCCAATGGCTACACCTTC. This sequence encodes CASRQSGQGANGYTF. V usage is TRBV27 and J usage is TRBJ1-2, with TRBD1 matching 11 bases. Germline loops: CDR1 MNHEY, CDR2 SMNVEV (reference sequence). This CDR3 is built from 15 residues. V lost 6 bases, J lost 6 bases, and 9 bases stayed unmatched.

The rearrangement links TRBV5-6 to TRBJ2-1; TRBD1 is a possible D gene (5 bases). The CDR3 runs 15 residues. V was shortened by 4 bases and J by 8 bases, with 19 bases between the two germline ends. The germline V gene encodes CDR1 SGHDT and CDR2 YYEEEE. This chain's CDR3 is CASSQFGAGMHEQFF. DNA for the CDR3: TGTGCCAGCAGCCAGTTTGGGGCAGGGATGCATGAGCAGTTCTTC.

This clone was seen a handful of times. The chain combines TRBV7-9 with TRBJ1-5; 7 bases are shared with TRBD1. This CDR3 is built from 16 residues. CDR1 and CDR2 from the germline V gene are SEHNR and FQNEAQ (reference sequence). Losses at the gene ends were 5 bases for V and 3 bases for J; bases not matched to a gene: 10. DNA of the CDR3: TGTGCCAGCAGCCTATCAACAGGGGCGATCAATCAGCCCCAGCATTTT. Its protein product is CASSLSTGAINQPQHF.

The rearrangement joins TRBV7-3 to TRBJ2-6, with TRBD2 as a possible D gene (7 bases). Between the trimmed V and J ends, which lost 8 bases and 0 bases, there was a span of 32 bases. This CDR3 region has 22 residues. Looked up from germline, CDR1 is SGHTA and CDR2 is FQGTGA. CDR3 region: CASYSKGGQPSSAISGANVLTF. The DNA for the CDR3 is TGTGCCAGCTACTCGAAGGGGGGGCAACCGTCATCCGCCATCTCTGGGGCCAACGTCCTGACTTTC.

The chain couples TRBV15 to TRBJ2-3; D might be TRBD2 (5 bases). This CDR3 has 13 amino acids. Germline V gene lookup returns CDR1 LNHNV and CDR2 YYDKDF (reference sequence). V lost 3 bases and J 1 base, leaving 5 bases between the germline ends. CDR3 nucleotides: TGTGCCACCAGCAGGGGAGGCACAGATACGCAGTATTTT. It codes for CATSRGGTDTQYF.

The chain combines TRBV18 with TRBJ2-1, with 10 bases lining up with TRBD2. V trimming: 4 bases; J trimming: 0 bases; junction bases outside the gene matches: 9. Germline CDR1 and CDR2: KGHSH and LQKENI. The CDR3 length is 18 residues. CDR3 nucleotide sequence: TGTGCCAGCTCACTCCTAGCGGGGGACTCGAGCTCCTACAATGAGCAGTTCTTC. This gives the protein CASSLLAGDSSSYNEQFF.

V usage is TRBV19 and J usage is TRBJ2-7; TRBD2 aligns across 9 bases. From germline, CDR1 is LNHDA and CDR2 SQIVND (reference sequence). Losses at the gene ends were 4 bases for V and 3 bases for J; bases not matched to a gene: 4. The CDR3 is 14 amino acids. CDR3 DNA sequence: TGTGCCAGTAGTACTAGCGGGGCCCGCTACGAGCAGTACTTC. Residues: CASSTSGARYEQYF.

The rearrangement joins TRBV9 to TRBJ2-7; maybe TRBD1 (6 bases). Trimming left V 0 bases short and J 7 bases short, with 14 bases between. This CDR3 contains 14 residues. Germline V gene data show CDR1 as SGDLS and CDR2 as YYNGEE. The CDR3 coding sequence is TGTGCCAGCAGCGTAGGGGGGCCCAGCCGAGAGCAGTACTTC. Its protein product is CASSVGGPSREQYF.

The chain links TRBV20-1 to TRBJ2-5, with 11 bases that match TRBD2. Germline values: CDR1 DFQATT, CDR2 SNEGSKA (reference sequence). The CDR3 runs 15 residues. The junction had 8 bases not matched to a gene; V was cut back by 3 bases and J by 5 bases. CDR3 protein: CSASLAGGRWETQYF. The DNA of the CDR3 is TGCAGTGCTAGTTTAGCGGGAGGGAGGTGGGAGACCCAGTACTTC.

The genes are TRBV10-2 and TRBJ1-5, with 7 bases fitting TRBD1. V lost 6 bases, J lost 5 bases, and 10 bases stayed unmatched. Per germline, CDR1 WSHSY and CDR2 SAAADI. The CDR3 contains 15 residues. CDR3 bases: TGCGCCAGCAGGGAACGGCGGACAGGTGATCAGCCCCAGCATTTT. Translated: CASRERRTGDQPQHF.

The chain couples TRBV11-2 to TRBJ1-1; D is undetermined. The germline gives CDR1 SGHAT, CDR2 FQNNGV. The V end was cut by 2 bases, the J end by 0 bases, with 13 bases between. This CDR3 is 16 amino acids long. The CDR3 spells CASSLPGTGLNTEAFF. CDR3 nucleotides: TGTGCCAGCAGCTTACCTGGTACGGGCCTGAACACTGAAGCTTTCTTT.

This chain links TRBV4-1 with TRBJ2-7, with 7 bases matching TRBD2. Germline V lookup: CDR1 MGHRA, CDR2 YSYEKL. This CDR3 region has 15 residues. Losses at the gene ends were 1 base for V and 1 base for J; bases not matched to a gene: 4. The CDR3 bases are TGCGCCAGCAGCCAAGGTTGGGGGGGGTCCTACGAGCAGTACTTC. Translation gives CASSQGWGGSYEQYF.

The CDR3 spells CASSPQGPNEKLFF. The CDR3 bases are TGTGCCAGCAGCCCTCAGGGGCCTAATGAAAAACTGTTTTTT. The rearrangement uses TRBV27 and TRBJ1-4; the D gene is possibly TRBD1 (6 bases). V lost 6 bases to trimming and J lost 3 bases, with 11 bases between them. The germline V gene has CDR1 MNHEY and CDR2 SMNVEV (reference sequence). This CDR3 comprises 14 residues.

This clone was seen just once. The chain uses TRBV5-4 and TRBJ1-1, with 10 bases lining up with TRBD1. V lost 3 bases, J lost 4 bases, and 3 bases stayed unmatched. CDR1 and CDR2 (germline): SGHNT, YYREEE (reference sequence). This CDR3 is 14 amino acids long. The CDR3 DNA reads TGTGCCAGCAGCTCGAGGGACAGGGGCACTGAAGCTTTCTTT. Translated: CASSSRDRGTEAFF.

The genes are TRBV5-1 and TRBJ2-2; 9 positions match TRBD1. Germline CDR1 and CDR2: SGHRS and YFSETQ. Germline trimming cut 1 base from V and 5 bases from J; bases unmatched to any gene: 9. The CDR3 consists of 17 residues. The CDR3 bases are TGCGCCAGCAGCTTGTCTCCTCGGACAGGGGAGACCGGGGAGCTGTTTTTT. Protein product: CASSLSPRTGETGELFF.

This clone was seen once. The chain combines TRBV23-1 with TRBJ1-3; TRBD1 aligns across 11 bases. TRBV23-1 is flagged as an ORF with uncertain function. Trimming removed 10 bases from V and 5 bases from J; junction bases left unmatched: 13. The CDR3 spans 16 residues. CDR3 sequence: CAITSRGQGERNTIYF. The DNA for the CDR3 is TGCGCCATCACCTCGAGGGGACAGGGGGAAAGAAACACCATATATTTT.

The chain combines TRBV19 with TRBJ2-3; 9 nucleotides align to TRBD2. Looked up from germline, CDR1 is LNHDA and CDR2 is SQIVND (reference sequence). This CDR3 comprises 15 residues. V lost 5 bases to trimming and J lost 10 bases; unmatched junction nucleotides: 13. The DNA of the CDR3 is TGTGCCAGTAGTCCGCCTTTTGGTAGCGGGAGTCCGCAGTATTTT. As protein: CASSPPFGSGSPQYF. Full variable domain (missing parts from reference TRBV19 and TRBJ2-3): DGGITQSPKYLFRKEGQNVTLSCEQNLNHDAMYWYRQDPGQGLRLIYYSQIVNDFQKGDIAEGYSVSREKKESFPLTVTSAQKNPTAFYLCASSPPFGSGSPQYFGPGTRLTVL.

Written as DNA, the CDR3 is TGCAGCGTTGACCCCGGGACAGGGTATAACCAGCAGTACTTC. It is translated as CSVDPGTGYNQQYF. The chain combines TRBV29-1 with TRBJ2-7, with 9 nucleotides matching TRBD1. This CDR3 has 14 residues. Germline loops: CDR1 SQVTM, CDR2 ANQGSEA. Trimming at V came to 3 bases and at J to 8 bases, leaving 11 bases not matched to a gene.

The rearrangement joins TRBV29-1 to TRBJ2-7; 10 bases line up with TRBD2. The CDR3 runs 12 residues. Germline V CDR1 and CDR2: SQVTM, ANQGSEA. With 6 bases clipped from V and 7 bases from J, the junction kept 6 bases outside the gene matches. CDR3 protein: CSVGLTSGEQYF. CDR3 in DNA: TGCAGCGTGGGGTTGACTAGCGGGGAGCAGTACTTC.

CDR3 in amino acids: CASSPPMDRDRLGETQYF. The CDR3 coding sequence is TGTGCCAGCTCACCACCGATGGACAGAGACCGGTTAGGAGAGACCCAGTACTTC. The gene calls are TRBV18 and TRBJ2-5, with D perhaps TRBD1 (6 bases). Trimming took off 0 bases at V and 4 bases at J, with 21 bases between the two ends. This CDR3 has 18 amino acids. Germline CDR1 is KGHSH and CDR2 is LQKENI.

The count of this clone is one. The chain recombines TRBV4-2 with TRBJ2-1; TRBD1 aligns across 10 bases. Trimming at V came to 0 bases and at J to 8 bases, leaving 10 bases not matched to a gene. Germline CDR1 reads LGHNA; CDR2 reads YNFKEQ. The CDR3 covers 17 residues. This CDR3 reads CASSQDLWTGGRDEQFF. The CDR3 nucleotides are TGTGCCAGCAGCCAAGATCTGTGGACAGGGGGGAGGGATGAGCAGTTCTTC.

The chain carries TRBV18 and TRBJ2-3, with 16 nucleotides matching TRBD2. CDR1 and CDR2 from the germline V gene are KGHSH and LQKENI. Trimming removed 6 bases from V and 5 bases from J; junction bases left unmatched: 8. The CDR3 length is 17 residues. For the CDR3, the DNA is TGTGCCAGCTCCCTAGGGACTAGCGGGGGGGCCGGAGATACGCAGTATTTT. Translating gives CASSLGTSGGAGDTQYF.

The rearrangement links TRBV19 to TRBJ2-7, with 8 bases that match TRBD2. With 1 base clipped from V and 0 bases from J, the junction kept 5 bases outside the gene matches. This CDR3 has 16 amino acids. Germline loops: CDR1 LNHDA, CDR2 SQIVND (reference sequence). CDR3 residues: CASSIVRGANSYEQYF. The CDR3 DNA is TGTGCCAGTAGTATAGTGCGGGGGGCCAACTCCTACGAGCAGTACTTC.

The chain couples TRBV27 to TRBJ2-3; the D gene is possibly TRBD2 (5 bases). This CDR3 comprises 14 residues. Per germline, CDR1 MNHEY and CDR2 SMNVEV (reference sequence). V lost 6 bases to trimming and J lost 6 bases, with 16 bases between them. DNA for the CDR3: TGTGCCAGCAGCCTAAGCCAATCGGGGGATACGCAGTATTTT. Its translation: CASSLSQSGDTQYF.